Following are 17 T cell receptor beta chains from one sample sequenced in a study of beta chain features in type 1 diabetes. The investigators reverse transcribed all of the isolated RNA, so they sequenced expressed TCRB transcripts. Clones were sequenced by immunoSEQ multiplex PCR, and TCRdb holds only the in-frame ones, with some missing. The sample holds 90,000 to 110,000 clones, about 40% seen once. Source material: stem cell memory CD4+ T cells from blood. The source is a woman aged 18-30 years in good health.

The CDR3 DNA follows: TGTGCCAGCAGTTTTCTTCTCACTAGCGGGTACTCCACAGATACGCAGTATTTT. Protein: CASSFLLTSGYSTDTQYF. The chain is built from TRBV28 and TRBJ2-3; 9 nucleotides align to TRBD2. Germline loops: CDR1 MDHEN, CDR2 SYDVKM. The CDR3 is 18 amino acids. V was pared by 3 bases and J by 2 bases, with 12 bases of the junction left unmatched.

The table lists this clone with a few counts. J is TRBJ2-2 and V is TRBV19, with a possible D match to TRBD2 (6 bases). The CDR3 has 15 residues. Looked up from germline, CDR1 is LNHDA and CDR2 is SQIVND (reference sequence). V gave up 3 bases and J gave up 3 bases, with 11 bases separating them. This chain's CDR3 is CASSMSWGDTGELFF. CDR3 DNA sequence: TGTGCCAGTAGTATGTCGTGGGGGGACACCGGGGAGCTGTTTTTT.

The V call is TRBV10-3, the J call TRBJ2-1; D might be TRBD2 (6 bases). This CDR3 spans 13 amino acids. V dropped 7 bases and J dropped 6 bases, with 13 bases sitting between them. Germline CDR1 is ENHRY and CDR2 is SYGVKD. This CDR3 is CAINVGTFNEQFF. The CDR3 DNA is TGTGCCATCAATGTCGGGACTTTCAATGAGCAGTTCTTC.

This clone was recorded only once. J is TRBJ2-5 and V is TRBV5-1; 13 bases match TRBD2. The V gene's germline CDR1 is SGHRS and CDR2 YFSETQ. The CDR3 length is 18 residues. J gave up 4 bases and V 3 bases, and 12 bases lay outside the gene matches. The CDR3 bases are TGCGCCAGCAGCTCGGGACTAGCGGGAATAATTCCAAGAGAGACCCAGTACTTC. Protein product: CASSSGLAGIIPRETQYF.

This clone was picked up one time. This sequence joins TRBV15 and TRBJ2-1; tentative D call: TRBD2 (6 bases). CDR3 length: 19 amino acids. Germline CDR1 LNHNV, CDR2 YYDKDF (reference sequence). V gave up 3 bases and J gave up 0 bases, with 21 bases separating them. The CDR3 sequence: CATSRGTAGRFYSYNEQFF. The CDR3 DNA follows: TGTGCCACCAGCAGGGGGACCGCGGGAAGGTTTTACTCCTACAATGAGCAGTTCTTC.

This rearrangement joins TRBV9 to TRBJ2-1; TRBD2 aligns across 12 bases. This CDR3 has 15 residues. Losses at the gene ends were 3 bases for V and 8 bases for J; bases not matched to a gene: 6. Germline V gene data show CDR1 as SGDLS and CDR2 as YYNGEE. The CDR3 DNA follows: TGTGCCAGCAGCGACGCTAGCGGGAGGGGATATGAGCAGTTCTTC. This gives the protein CASSDASGRGYEQFF.

Only a few counts were recorded for this clone. This chain uses TRBV2 with TRBJ1-2, with 8 bases identical to TRBD1. The germline gives CDR1 SNHLY, CDR2 FYNNEI. The CDR3 loop spans 16 amino acids. J was trimmed by 4 bases and V by 1 base; bases with no gene match: 8. The CDR3 reads CASSEVWDRFFYGYTF. The CDR3 DNA sequence: TGTGCCAGCAGTGAAGTCTGGGACAGGTTCTTCTATGGCTACACCTTC.

The rearrangement uses TRBV28 and TRBJ2-3, with TRBD1 matching over 8 bases. V shed 3 bases, J shed 5 bases, and the junction held 13 bases outside the gene matches. This CDR3 has 17 amino acids. CDR1 and CDR2 from the germline V gene are MDHEN and SYDVKM. DNA of the CDR3: TGTGCCAGCAGTTTTGTTTGGGCGACAGGGGTTGGAGATACGCAGTATTTT. This sequence encodes CASSFVWATGVGDTQYF.

The chain combines TRBV19 with TRBJ2-1; the D gene is possibly TRBD1 (5 bases). This CDR3 spans 16 amino acids. V was clipped by 3 bases and J by 7 bases, with 19 bases between them. Germline V gene lookup returns CDR1 LNHDA and CDR2 SQIVND (reference sequence). CDR3: CASSIWGGGIWNEQFF. The CDR3 nucleotides read TGTGCCAGTAGTATTTGGGGCGGCGGTATTTGGAATGAGCAGTTCTTC. The complete variable domain, with remaining parts taken from reference TRBV19 and TRBJ2-1, reads DGGITQSPKYLFRKEGQNVTLSCEQNLNHDAMYWYRQDPGQGLRLIYYSQIVNDFQKGDIAEGYSVSREKKESFPLTVTSAQKNPTAFYLCASSIWGGGIWNEQFFGPGTRLTVL.

This clone was counted between two and nine times. The V call is TRBV28, the J call TRBJ2-7; 12 nucleotides agree with TRBD2. Unmatched junction bases numbered 5, after V lost 6 bases and J lost 2 bases. The length of the CDR3 is 15 residues. Germline loops: CDR1 MDHEN, CDR2 SYDVKM. The CDR3 reads CASRDLAGGPYEQYF. The CDR3 region has the DNA TGTGCCAGCAGGGACCTAGCGGGAGGGCCCTACGAGCAGTACTTC.

The chain is built from TRBV27 and TRBJ1-1, with 12 bases that match TRBD1. The CDR3 length is 14 residues. Trimming at V came to 6 bases and at J to 1 base, leaving 0 bases not matched to a gene. Germline CDR1 and CDR2: MNHEY and SMNVEV (reference sequence). CDR3 nucleotide sequence: TGTGCCAGCAGGGGACAGGGGGCGAACACTGAAGCTTTCTTT. Its protein is CASRGQGANTEAFF.

This clone was counted only a few times. This chain links TRBV6-6 with TRBJ2-7; D ambiguous. V was pared by 6 bases and J by 1 base, with 4 bases between. The V gene's germline CDR1 is MNHNY and CDR2 SVGAGI (reference sequence). The CDR3 runs 11 residues. The CDR3 DNA reads as TGTGCCAGCAGCGGGTCCTACGAGCAGTACTTC. It codes for CASSGSYEQYF.

This rearrangement joins TRBV6-6 to TRBJ2-6, with 10 bases lining up with TRBD2. This CDR3 contains 16 residues. With V trimmed by 0 bases and J by 7 bases, 3 bases remained unmatched. CDR1 MNHNY and CDR2 SVGAGI come from the germline V gene (reference sequence). CDR3 DNA: TGTGCCAGCAGTTACTCGGCTAGCGGGAGTGCCAACGTCCTGACTTTC. Its translation is CASSYSASGSANVLTF.

The chain has TRBV7-3 and TRBJ2-1; 9 positions match TRBD2. Germline CDR1 and CDR2: SGHTA and FQGTGA. The CDR3 has 15 amino acids. After removal of 4 bases from V and 7 bases from J, the junction contained 8 bases not matched to a gene. CDR3 protein: CASSYRSGSGNEQFF. For the CDR3, the DNA is TGTGCCAGCAGCTACCGTAGCGGGAGTGGTAATGAGCAGTTCTTC.

Here the CDR3 DNA reads TGTGCCAGCAGCTTAAGTGGGGGGCAAGAGACCCAGTACTTC. Protein product: CASSLSGGQETQYF. J is TRBJ2-5 and V is TRBV7-3; weak D call: TRBD2 (6 bases). The CDR3 length is 14 residues. The ends were cut back, 1 base at V and 2 bases at J, with 8 bases in the middle. Per germline, CDR1 SGHTA and CDR2 FQGTGA. The variable domain in full, completed from reference TRBV7-3 and TRBJ2-5, reads GAGVSQTPSNKVTEKGKYVELRCDPISGHTALYWYRQSLGQGPEFLIYFQGTGAADDSGLPNDRFFAVRPEGSVSTLKIQRTERGDSAVYLCASSLSGGQETQYFGPGTRLLVL.

This clone was recorded a few times. As DNA, the CDR3 is TGCGCCAGCAGCATCGCAAGGGGGCTAGCGGGAGGTGAGACCCAGTACTTC. Residues: CASSIARGLAGGETQYF. V is TRBV5-1 and J is TRBJ2-5, with TRBD2 identical over 11 bases. Trimming took 4 bases from V and 5 from J; bases not matched to a gene: 13. Per germline, CDR1 SGHRS and CDR2 YFSETQ. The CDR3 contains 17 residues.

The chain couples TRBV19 to TRBJ2-5; 9 bases are shared with TRBD1. Germline V CDR1 and CDR2: LNHDA, SQIVND (reference sequence). Unmatched junction bases numbered 16, after V lost 6 bases and J lost 5 bases. The CDR3 length is 17 residues. The CDR3 DNA follows: TGTGCCAGTAGCCGACCCCTCTGGACAGGGGCGGGTGAGACCCAGTACTTC. Translating gives CASSRPLWTGAGETQYF. Based on the CDR3 plus reference TRBV19 and TRBJ2-5, the full variable domain is DGGITQSPKYLFRKEGQNVTLSCEQNLNHDAMYWYRQDPGQGLRLIYYSQIVNDFQKGDIAEGYSVSREKKESFPLTVTSAQKNPTAFYLCASSRPLWTGAGETQYFGPGTRLLVL.